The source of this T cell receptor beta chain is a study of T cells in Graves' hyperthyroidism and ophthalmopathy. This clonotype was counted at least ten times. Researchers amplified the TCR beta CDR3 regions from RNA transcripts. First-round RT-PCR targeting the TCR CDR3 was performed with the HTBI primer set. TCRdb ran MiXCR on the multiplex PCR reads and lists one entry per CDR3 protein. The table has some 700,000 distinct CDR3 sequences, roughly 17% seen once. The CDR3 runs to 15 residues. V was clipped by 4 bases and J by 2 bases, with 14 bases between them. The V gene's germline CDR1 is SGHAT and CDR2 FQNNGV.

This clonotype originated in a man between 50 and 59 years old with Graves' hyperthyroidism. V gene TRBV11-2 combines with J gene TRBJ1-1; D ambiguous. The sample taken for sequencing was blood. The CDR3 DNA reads TGTGCCAGCAGCTACCACAGTGGCGCCAACACTGAAGCTTTCTTT. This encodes CASSYHSGANTEAFF.